This TCR beta chain appears in the sequencing data of a study of T cells in women clearing cervical HPV infection. General observations from the study: Richness plus V gene abundances separated cases from controls with AUC over 0.8.

HPV was found by MY09/MY11 PCR and dot-blot genotyping. Genomic DNA, averaging roughly 1,200 ng per sample, yielded TCR beta CDR3 via immunoSEQ. Sequencing used immunoSEQ multiplex PCR; TCRdb keeps in-frame clones, though not all of them. Its table lists about 32,000 clones. About this clone itself: Its specificity is unknown. The sequence runs out 3 residues before the end of the CDR3; the remainder is reconstructed from the germline J gene.

The germline V gene has CDR1 SGHDN and CDR2 FVKESK. The CDR3 has 12 residues. V dropped 4 bases and J dropped 7 bases, with 10 bases sitting between them. V is TRBV14 and J is TRBJ1-2, with D maybe TRBD1 (5 bases). The sequencing input was blood buffy coat. The TCR was taken from a woman between 18 and 70 years old with a cervical HPV16 infection that either progressed to CIN3+ or cleared (not recorded which). The CDR3 protein is CASSPSGFGYTF. The CDR3 bases that were read are TGTGCCAGCAGCCCTTCAGGGTTTGGC.